The 23 T cell receptor beta chains in this list originate from one sample, sequenced in a study of OX40 agonist ivuxolimab in advanced cancers. The table came from immunoSEQ multiplex PCR; TCRdb's copy has only in-frame clones and leaves some out. Of roughly 76,000 clones listed, approximately 80% are singletons. The sequencing here drew on CD4+ or CD8+ T cells sorted from blood, taken in a trial of the OX40 agonist ivuxolimab. The receptors shown here come from an adult with an advanced solid tumor such as melanoma, head and neck, liver or kidney cancer.

V usage is TRBV6-5 and J usage is TRBJ1-1; 11 bases are shared with TRBD1. The CDR3 covers 16 residues. Losses at the gene ends were 2 bases for V and 2 bases for J; bases not matched to a gene: 4. Germline V gives CDR1 MNHEY, CDR2 SVGAGI. CDR3 in amino acids: CASSYPRTGGNTEAFF. CDR3 sequence (DNA): TGTGCCAGCAGTTACCCGAGGACAGGGGGCAACACTGAAGCTTTCTTT.

The chain combines TRBV19 with TRBJ1-1, with D perhaps TRBD1 (6 bases). Germline V gene data show CDR1 as LNHDA and CDR2 as SQIVND (reference sequence). The CDR3 is 15 amino acids. V shed 4 bases and J shed 4 bases, with 16 bases lying between them. The CDR3 loop reads CASSTGGRRGTEAFF. The DNA for the CDR3 is TGTGCCAGTAGTACGGGGGGGCGGCGGGGCACTGAAGCTTTCTTT.

V usage is TRBV29-1 and J usage is TRBJ2-7; tentatively, D is TRBD1 (5 bases). Germline V CDR1 and CDR2: SQVTM, ANQGSEA. The CDR3 length is 13 residues. The V gene lost 5 bases and the J gene lost 0 bases, with 11 bases spanning the gap. The CDR3 DNA reads TGCAGCGTTTCCAGGGCAAACTCCTACGAGCAGTACTTC. Translating it yields CSVSRANSYEQYF.

This chain links TRBV29-1 with TRBJ1-1; D remains ambiguous. Trimming left V 2 bases short and J 6 bases short, with 13 bases between. Germline values: CDR1 SQVTM, CDR2 ANQGSEA. The CDR3 runs to 13 residues. CDR3 sequence (DNA): TGCAGCGTTGAACCCGCCGCACGGTCTGAAGCTTTCTTT. This translates into CSVEPAARSEAFF.

The rearrangement uses TRBV20-1 and TRBJ1-3; D unclear. In germline, CDR1 is DFQATT, CDR2 SNEGSKA (reference sequence). There are 10 residues in the CDR3. The ends were cut back, 4 bases at V and 8 bases at J, with 6 bases in the middle. This CDR3 is CSAKLDTIYF. The CDR3, as DNA: TGCAGTGCTAAGTTAGACACCATATATTTT.

The rearrangement joins TRBV6-1 to TRBJ1-5; no definite D call. The CDR3 runs 15 residues. V was pared by 2 bases and J by 5 bases, with 13 bases between. Germline CDR1 and CDR2: MNHNS and SASEGT. The CDR3 region has the DNA TGTGCCAGCAGTGAAAATAGTCAACGGGATCAGCCCCAGCATTTT. Protein sequence: CASSENSQRDQPQHF.

The genes are TRBV29-1 and TRBJ2-2; 12 bases fit TRBD2. With V trimmed by 4 bases and J by 3 bases, 6 bases remained unmatched. The CDR3 runs 16 residues. Germline assignment: CDR1 SQVTM and CDR2 ANQGSEA. The CDR3 protein is CSVGRLAGADTGELFF. The DNA for the CDR3 is TGCAGCGTTGGTCGACTAGCGGGGGCCGACACCGGGGAGCTGTTTTTT.

The chain has TRBV5-8 and TRBJ2-2, with 7 bases identical to TRBD1. This CDR3 has 16 amino acids. The junction had 6 bases not matched to a gene; V was cut back by 4 bases and J by 0 bases. CDR1 is SGHTS, CDR2 YDEGEE, per germline. The CDR3 region is CASSRVGTANTGELFF. The CDR3 coding sequence is TGTGCCAGCAGCCGCGTCGGGACAGCGAACACCGGGGAGCTGTTTTTT.

J is TRBJ1-2 and V is TRBV6-6; D is ambiguous. Trimming cost V 0 bases and J 4 bases, with 6 bases left between them. Germline assignment: CDR1 MNHNY and CDR2 SVGAGI (reference sequence). The CDR3 has 13 residues. The CDR3 bases are TGTGCCAGCAGTTACTCGGAATTCTATGGCTACACCTTC. Protein product: CASSYSEFYGYTF.

This chain uses TRBV4-3 with TRBJ2-7; D uncertain. Trimming shortened V by 4 bases and J by 2 bases, and 18 bases separated the two germline ends. This CDR3 contains 16 residues. Germline CDR1 is LGHNA and CDR2 is YSLEER. For the CDR3, the DNA is TGCGCCAGCAGCCCAAAGGTTGTGTCTACACCCTACGAGCAGTACTTC. Translation gives CASSPKVVSTPYEQYF.

The chain couples TRBV4-2 to TRBJ2-3; a weak D match, TRBD2 (5 bases). The CDR3 is 14 amino acids. The V end was cut by 3 bases, the J end by 2 bases, with 9 bases between. Germline V gene data show CDR1 as LGHNA and CDR2 as YNFKEQ. CDR3 sequence: CASSQDFYTDTQYF. The CDR3 coding sequence is TGTGCCAGCAGCCAGGACTTTTACACAGATACGCAGTATTTT.

V usage is TRBV6-6 and J usage is TRBJ2-3; D is perhaps TRBD1 (5 bases). Germline V lookup: CDR1 MNHNY, CDR2 SVGAGI (reference sequence). The CDR3 has 13 amino acids. V lost 6 bases and J 5 bases, leaving 12 bases between the germline ends. The CDR3 DNA reads TGTGCCAGCAGCCCGGCAGGGATAGATACGCAGTATTTT. It encodes CASSPAGIDTQYF.

The rearrangement links TRBV14 to TRBJ2-7; D ambiguous. V was pared by 1 base and J by 4 bases, with 5 bases between. CDR1 and CDR2 (germline): SGHDN, FVKESK. CDR3 size: 12 residues. CDR3 bases: TGTGCCAGCAGCCAAGTTGGGTACGAGCAGTACTTC. Protein sequence: CASSQVGYEQYF. Filled out from reference TRBV14 and TRBJ2-7, the complete variable domain reads EAGVTQFPSHSVIEKGQTVTLRCDPISGHDNLYWYRRVMGKEIKFLLHFVKESKQDESGMPNNRFLAERTGGTYSTLKVQPAELEDSGVYFCASSQVGYEQYFGPGTRLTVT.

This chain connects TRBV4-3 to TRBJ2-2, with D perhaps TRBD1 (5 bases). V was pared by 4 bases and J by 6 bases, with 15 bases between. The germline CDR1 and CDR2 sequences are LGHNA and YSLEER. This CDR3 has 15 amino acids. This chain's CDR3 is CASSPGFIYAGELFF. Here the CDR3 DNA reads TGCGCCAGCAGCCCAGGGTTCATATACGCCGGGGAGCTGTTTTTT.

The genes are TRBV6-5 and TRBJ2-1; no reliable D call. Germline assignment: CDR1 MNHEY and CDR2 SVGAGI. The CDR3 has 12 amino acids. Trimming removed 2 bases at V and 11 bases at J, with 10 bases between. CDR3 loop: CASSYPRGQQFF. DNA for the CDR3: TGTGCCAGCAGTTACCCACGAGGACAGCAGTTCTTC.

The chain joins TRBV7-2 to TRBJ2-7, with D hard to call. The CDR3 loop spans 11 amino acids. Germline CDR1 reads SGHTA; CDR2 reads FQGNSA. The germline V and J ends were trimmed by 2 bases and 5 bases, with 4 bases remaining between them. CDR3 sequence reads: CASSLTNEQYF. As DNA, the CDR3 is TGTGCCAGCAGCTTAACAAACGAGCAGTACTTC.

The chain recombines TRBV28 with TRBJ2-3; D is ambiguous. CDR3 length: 12 residues. The germline V gene has CDR1 MDHEN and CDR2 SYDVKM. V was trimmed by 4 bases and J by 2 bases, leaving 4 bases between them. The CDR3 bases are TGTGCCAGCAGTTCCGCCACAGATACGCAGTATTTT. This translates into CASSSATDTQYF.

The CDR3 coding sequence is TGTGCCAGCAGCAGCCGCAGGTATGGCTACACCTTC. This codes for CASSSRRYGYTF. This chain connects TRBV5-6 to TRBJ1-2; D remains ambiguous. Germline-derived CDR1 and CDR2 are SGHDT and YYEEEE. V lost 4 bases to trimming and J lost 5 bases, with 9 bases between them. CDR3 length: 12 residues.

The chain's CDR3 is CASSRSGGYSNQPQHF. The CDR3 DNA is TGTGCCAGCAGCCGATCGGGGGGTTATAGCAATCAGCCCCAGCATTTT. The chain joins TRBV28 to TRBJ1-5; D perhaps matches TRBD1 (5 bases). The V end lost 6 bases, the J end lost 0 bases, and 15 bases lay between the germline ends. Germline values: CDR1 MDHEN, CDR2 SYDVKM. The CDR3 totals 16 residues.

For this clone: The junction differs from germline at one of its ends, possibly a read error. V gene TRBV7-7 combines with J gene TRBJ2-1; 11 bases are shared with TRBD2. The CDR3 runs 15 residues. The germline V gene has CDR1 SSHAT and CDR2 FNYEAQ (reference sequence). Written as DNA, the CDR3 is TGTGCTAGCAGTGCTAGCGGGGGGACCTACAATGAGCAGTTCTTC. Encoded protein: CASSASGGTYNEQFF.

The chain links TRBV10-1 to TRBJ2-3; 9 bases are shared with TRBD1. Germline V gene sequence: CDR1 WNHNN, CDR2 SYGVQD (reference sequence). The CDR3 has 15 residues. The V gene end was trimmed by 2 bases and the J gene end by 6 bases; junction bases not matched to a gene: 6. The CDR3 nucleotides are TGCGCCAGCAGTGAGGCGGACAGGGGATCGGATACGCAGTATTTT. It is translated as CASSEADRGSDTQYF.

V gene TRBV5-1 combines with J gene TRBJ1-6, with TRBD1 matching 8 bases. The length of the CDR3 is 16 residues. V shed 3 bases, J shed 10 bases, and the junction held 12 bases outside the gene matches. Germline CDR1 and CDR2: SGHRS and YFSETQ. CDR3 region: CASSSSLAGGESPLHF. Written as DNA, the CDR3 is TGCGCCAGCAGCTCCTCGCTTGCAGGGGGCGAATCACCCCTCCACTTT.

Written as DNA, the CDR3 is TGTGCCAGCTCACGCAGTTCCGGGACTAATGAAAAACTGTTTTTT. This sequence encodes CASSRSSGTNEKLFF. The chain links TRBV18 to TRBJ1-4; D unclear. The germline V gene encodes CDR1 KGHSH and CDR2 LQKENI. V lost 4 bases and J 2 bases, leaving 11 bases between the germline ends. CDR3 length equals 15 residues.